A single sample is the source of the 7 T cell receptor beta chains below, sequenced in a study of T cell repertoires in cytomegalovirus infection (dated by TCRdb to about 2019). The sequencing machine was an Illumina HiSeq 1500. The public reads were quality trimmed at Q25 with fastp and then assembled into clones with MiXCR by TCRdb, keeping productive beta chains. Entries that share a CDR3 protein sequence are merged under the most common genes and DNA. In this sample the table shows 150,000 to 200,000 distinct CDR3 sequences, 8.5% to 10% of which occur a single time. The ten largest clonotypes hold roughly 5.1% of the sample. The sequenced sample consisted of PBMCs. The receptors shown here come from a human donor in good health (CMV status not recorded). Some clones in this sample may be carry-over from other donors' samples.

This clonotype was counted many times. This chain joins TRBV7-2 and TRBJ1-2; 8 bases map to TRBD1. The germline V gene encodes CDR1 SGHTA and CDR2 FQGNSA. The junction had 5 bases not matched to a gene; V was cut back by 5 bases and J by 6 bases. The CDR3 is 13 amino acids. DNA of the CDR3: TGTGCCAGCAGCCCGACAGGGGTGAATGGCTACACCTTC. Translated, it gives CASSPTGVNGYTF. Variable domain in full (rest from reference TRBV7-2 and TRBJ1-2): GAGVSQSPSNKVTEKGKDVELRCDPISGHTALYWYRQSLGQGLEFLIYFQGNSAPDKSGLPSDRFSAERTGGSVSTLTIQRTQQEDSAVYLCASSPTGVNGYTFGSGTRLTVV.

In this sample, this clonotype turned up many times. This sequence joins TRBV7-2 and TRBJ1-2, with D possibly being TRBD1 (5 bases). V was trimmed by 5 bases and J by 0 bases, leaving 19 bases between them. The CDR3 runs 17 residues. In germline, CDR1 is SGHTA, CDR2 FQGNSA. CDR3 nucleotide sequence: TGTGCCAGCAGCACCCGACAGAAACTTAATACTAACTATGGCTACACCTTC. Translation gives CASSTRQKLNTNYGYTF.

A few counts support this clonotype. The chain has TRBV20-1 and TRBJ2-5; perhaps TRBD1 as D (6 bases). The CDR3 has 14 residues. Trimming removed 6 bases from V and 1 base from J, with 15 bases in between. Germline lookup yields CDR1 DFQATT and CDR2 SNEGSKA (reference sequence). This CDR3 is CSARHGQSQETQYF. The CDR3 nucleotides read TGCAGTGCCCGACATGGACAGTCCCAAGAGACCCAGTACTTC.

This clonotype was counted at least ten times. Written as DNA, the CDR3 is TGTGCCAGCGGGACAGAAACCTCTGGGGCCAACGTCCTGACTTTC. This translates into CASGTETSGANVLTF. The genes are TRBV6-1 and TRBJ2-6; 7 nucleotides align to TRBD1. Germline lookup yields CDR1 MNHNS and CDR2 SASEGT. This CDR3 has 15 residues. Trimming cost V 8 bases and J 0 bases; bases outside gene matches: 4.

The V gene is TRBV18, the J gene TRBJ2-1; 8 positions agree with TRBD2. Losses at the gene ends were 3 bases for V and 10 bases for J; bases not matched to a gene: 11. The CDR3 runs 15 residues. Germline V lookup: CDR1 KGHSH, CDR2 LQKENI. For the CDR3, the DNA is TGTGCCAGCTCACCGGCCAGCGGGGGCCGCAGGGAGCAGTTCTTC. Translated: CASSPASGGRREQFF. Drawing the rest from reference TRBV18 and TRBJ2-1, the complete variable domain is NAGVMQNPRHLVRRRGQEARLRCSPMKGHSHVYWYRQLPEEGLKFMVYLQKENIIDESGMPKERFSAEFPKEGPSILRIQQVVRGDSAAYFCASSPASGGRREQFFGPGTRLTVL.

This clonotype occurred a few times. The V gene is TRBV24-1, the J gene TRBJ1-5; no clear D gene. V lost 2 bases, J lost 0 bases, and 10 bases lay in between. CDR1 and CDR2 from the germline V gene are KGHDR and SFDVKD. The length of the CDR3 is 16 residues. The CDR3 DNA follows: TGTGCCACCAGTGATTCCCATTGGGGTAGCAATCAGCCCCAGCATTTT. Translation: CATSDSHWGSNQPQHF.

This clonotype occurred a few times. The CDR3 sequence is CATSRTRENGEQFF. DNA of the CDR3: TGTGCCACCAGCAGAACACGGGAGAACGGTGAGCAGTTCTTC. The genes are TRBV15 and TRBJ2-1; D possibly corresponds to TRBD2 (6 bases). The CDR3 consists of 14 residues. Deletions cut 2 bases from V and 9 bases from J, with 14 bases between. The V gene's germline CDR1 is LNHNV and CDR2 YYDKDF (reference sequence).